The clone carrying this T cell receptor (beta chain) was counted ten times or more. The antigen remains undetermined. The sample is drawn from a study of T cells after yellow fever vaccination. Germline loops: CDR1 MNHEY, CDR2 SVGEGT. The V and J ends lost 8 bases and 3 bases respectively, with 17 bases between them. CDR3 size: 14 residues. Researchers made TCR cDNA using 5'RACE template switching, and this step added a universal primer site and UMIs. TCRdb processed the 5' RACE reads anew with MiXCR; each CDR3 protein has one entry. The sample consists of 300,000 to 350,000 distinct CDR3 sequences, approximately 4% of them appearing once. Notes on the study in general: The secondary response peaked faster, at day 5 versus 15, but was weaker. Boosting was followed by the reappearance of most primary-vaccination clones (around 96% CD4, 70% to 90% CD8). Clonotypes appearing in both CD4 and CD8 compartments existed, and their share was small.

The chain employs TRBV6-2 or TRBV6-3 and TRBJ2-7, with D maybe TRBD1 (6 bases). The sample was PBMCs, taken 5 days after the yellow fever booster vaccination. This sequence originates from a man aged 18 to 30 who received the YFV17D yellow fever vaccine. CDR3 DNA: TGTGCCAGCGAGCAACAGGGCCGTGGCTACGAGCAGTACTTC. This sequence encodes CASEQQGRGYEQYF.